Listed here is a single T cell receptor (beta chain). 60 Vbeta and 13 Jbeta primers were used in PCR. The method was immunoSEQ multiplex PCR; TCRdb's version includes in-frame clones alone and lacks a portion of them. The data contain some 96,000 clones, roughly 80% of them singletons. The sample comes from a study of cytomegalovirus exposure and HLA in healthy donors. Study in general: The Caucasian-associated ancestry cluster contained about 80% of the approximately 420 genotyped donors.

The CDR3 totals 15 residues. With 1 base removed from V and 4 bases from J, the gap between germline ends came to 13 bases. Germline V gives CDR1 MNHNS, CDR2 SASEGT. The gene calls are TRBV6-1 and TRBJ1-1, with TRBD1 as a possible D gene (5 bases). The origin of this receptor is a man aged 40-50 years in good health and CMV-seropositive. Sequencing was carried out using PBMCs. The CDR3: CASSEEMGGGTEAFF. CDR3 in DNA: TGTGCCAGCAGTGAAGAAATGGGGGGGGGCACTGAAGCTTTCTTT.